The T cell receptor (beta chain) under discussion was sequenced for a study of human T cells and chemical hapten exposure. At the level of the study: Upper-back patches of 0.01% DPC were read at 6 days.

A remark on this clonotype: Its target is not known.

In the original analysis: A per-sample median of roughly 91,000 TCRs was observed, with a range of roughly 20,000 to 750,000. MiXCR, run by TCRdb on the RACE reads, gives a single entry per CDR3 protein. V and J calls and clone size were set by TCRdb, not the authors. The profile covers 150,000 to 200,000 distinct CDR3 sequences, with 20% to 25% appearing a single time and roughly 6.7% taken by the ten largest. Broader study findings: Given that the donors had alopecia, their immune response may differ from that seen in healthy people.

Time point noted: patch test 1, 2 weeks after DPC sensitization. Treatment meaning: therapeutic diphenylcyclopropenone sensitization with weekly scalp DPC. Blood, whole and unfractionated, served as the source for total RNA extraction. This clonotype was obtained from a woman aged 45-59 years with alopecia areata. Some clones in this sample may be carry-over from other donors' samples. The sample was whole blood, taken in connection with sensitization to the hapten diphenylcyclopropenone (DPC).

The CDR3 bases are TGTGCCAGCAGAGCTAGCGGGAGGGCCCCCCACTACGAGCAGTACTTC. Translating gives CASRASGRAPHYEQYF. The V gene is TRBV13, the J gene TRBJ2-7, with TRBD2 identical over 12 bases. This CDR3 region has 16 residues. The germline V gene has CDR1 PRHDT and CDR2 FYEKMQ (reference sequence). V shed 6 bases, J shed 3 bases, and the junction held 9 bases outside the gene matches.